Given below is one T cell receptor (beta chain) in context. Its antigen is unknown. This entry belongs to a study of shared clonotypes between healthy human individuals. V was pared by 8 bases and J by 0 bases, with 7 bases of the junction left unmatched. Germline CDR1 MRHNA, CDR2 SNTAGT. The CDR3 spans 14 residues. Study outcomes and limitations: Relative to clonotypes present in all four donors, those not shared had lower generation probabilities.

The deep-level immunoSEQ assay was used. For every subset, genomic DNA was evenly distributed across several immunoSEQ plates. The table came from immunoSEQ multiplex PCR; TCRdb's copy has only in-frame clones and leaves some out. Of around 700,000 clones detected, around 74% appear once; the ten largest clones hold about 1.7%. The chain combines TRBV6-4 with TRBJ2-7; 7 nucleotides match TRBD1. Sequencing was performed on memory CD4+ T cells sorted from blood. The sample's subset: CD45RA-negative fraction. This sequence originates from a woman aged 30 to 39 in good health. The CDR3 coding sequence is TGTGCCAGCCAGGGGGACACCCGCTCCTACGAGCAGTACTTC. Translation gives CASQGDTRSYEQYF.